This paragraph covers one T cell receptor (beta chain) sequence. The record originates from a study of T cells in Graves' hyperthyroidism and ophthalmopathy. Amplification of TCR beta CDR3 regions used RNA as the template. A first-round RT-PCR of the TCR CDR3 used the HTBI primer set. A single record per CDR3 protein comes from TCRdb applying MiXCR to the multiplex PCR reads. This sample has 700,000 or so distinct CDR3 sequences, with 15% to 20% found just once. CDR1 is DFQATT, CDR2 SNEGSKA, per germline (reference sequence). The CDR3 covers 13 residues. The V end lost 6 bases, the J end lost 2 bases, and 14 bases lay between the germline ends.

The chain is built from TRBV20-1 and TRBJ2-7, with D maybe TRBD1 (5 bases). This clonotype was sampled from a man younger than 30 with Graves' hyperthyroidism. Sequencing was done on a sample of blood. The CDR3: CSATPPGTYEQYF. DNA for the CDR3: TGCAGTGCCACCCCCCCAGGGACCTACGAGCAGTACTTC.